This TCR beta chain is drawn from a study of blood T cell repertoires in COVID-19. Study in general: Italy, Spain and the United States were the sources of the convalescent and acute COVID-19 samples. PBMCs, B-cell-depleted T cells, or T cells provided the cDNA or gDNA that made up the material.

Profiling relied on immunoSEQ multiplex PCR, and the TCRdb table lists in-frame clones only, not all of them. The table lists about 36,000 clones, about 77% of them singletons. Sequencing was performed on peripheral blood. This receptor was obtained from a man in his fifties or sixties with acute or convalescent COVID-19.

Here the CDR3 DNA reads TGTGCCAGCAGCCAAGATCGACGGGGTGGAGATACGCAGTATTTT. This encodes CASSQDRRGGDTQYF. The chain is built from TRBV3-1 (or the pseudogene TRBV3-2) and TRBJ2-3, with a weak D call TRBD2 (5 bases). This CDR3 has 15 amino acids. Germline CDR1 is LGHDT and CDR2 is YNNKEL (reference sequence). V gave up 0 bases and J gave up 5 bases, with 12 bases separating them.